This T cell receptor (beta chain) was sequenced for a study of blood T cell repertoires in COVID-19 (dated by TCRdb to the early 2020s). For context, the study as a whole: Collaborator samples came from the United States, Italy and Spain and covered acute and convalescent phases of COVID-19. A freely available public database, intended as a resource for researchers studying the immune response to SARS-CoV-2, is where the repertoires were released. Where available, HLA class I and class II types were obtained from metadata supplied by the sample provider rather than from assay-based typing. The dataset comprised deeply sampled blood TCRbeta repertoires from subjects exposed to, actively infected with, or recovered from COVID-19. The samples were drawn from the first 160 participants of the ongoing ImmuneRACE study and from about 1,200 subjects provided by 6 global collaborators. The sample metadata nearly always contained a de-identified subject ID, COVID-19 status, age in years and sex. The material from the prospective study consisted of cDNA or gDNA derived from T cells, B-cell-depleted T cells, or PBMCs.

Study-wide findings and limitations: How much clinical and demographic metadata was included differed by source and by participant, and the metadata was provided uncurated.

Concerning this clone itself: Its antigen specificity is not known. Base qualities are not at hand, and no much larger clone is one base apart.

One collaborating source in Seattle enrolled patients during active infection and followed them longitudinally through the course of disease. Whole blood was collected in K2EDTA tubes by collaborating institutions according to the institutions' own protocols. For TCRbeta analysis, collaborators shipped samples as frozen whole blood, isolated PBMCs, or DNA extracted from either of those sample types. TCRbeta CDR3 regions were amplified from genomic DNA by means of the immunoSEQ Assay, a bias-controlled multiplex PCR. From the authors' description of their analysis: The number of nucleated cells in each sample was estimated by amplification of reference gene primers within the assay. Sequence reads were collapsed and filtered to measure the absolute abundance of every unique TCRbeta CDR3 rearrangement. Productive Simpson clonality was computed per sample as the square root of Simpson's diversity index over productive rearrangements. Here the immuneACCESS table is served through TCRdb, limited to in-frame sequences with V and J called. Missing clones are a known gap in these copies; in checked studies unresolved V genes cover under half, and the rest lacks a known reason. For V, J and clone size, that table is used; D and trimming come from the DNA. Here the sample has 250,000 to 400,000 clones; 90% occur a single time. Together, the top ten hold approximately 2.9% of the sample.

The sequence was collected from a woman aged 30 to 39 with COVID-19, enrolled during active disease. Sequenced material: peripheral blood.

Read as DNA, the sequence is TGCAGCGTTGCGATCAGCACTGAAGCTTTCTTT. It specifies CSVAISTEAFF. The sequence joins TRBV29-1 to TRBJ1-1, with an unclear D gene assignment. Per the germline V gene, SQVTM is the CDR1 and ANQGSEA is the CDR2. The CDR3 sequence holds 11 residues, the cysteine and phenylalanine included. Only CDR3 DNA is held: 33 bases, read in frame from base 1. The V end loses 4 bases and the J end loses 4 bases, and a stretch of 7 bases separates them. The CDR3, completed at both ends by the reference TRBV29-1 and TRBJ1-1 genes, gives the full variable domain SAVISQKPSRDICQRGTSLTIQCQVDSQVTMMFWYRQQPGQSLTLIATANQGSEATYESGFVIDKFPISRPNLTFSTLTVSNMSPEDSSIYLCSVAISTEAFFGQGTRLTVV.